Given below is one T cell receptor beta chain in context. Germline V lookup: CDR1 MDHEN, CDR2 SYDVKM. V dropped 5 bases and J dropped 1 base, with 9 bases sitting between them. The length of the CDR3 is 14 residues. Using RNA template, CDR3s of TCR alpha and beta were amplified with iRepertoire arm-PCR. Each CDR3 protein is one row after TCRdb ran MiXCR on the multiplex PCR reads. The table records approximately 15,000 distinct CDR3 sequences, over 45% of them present only once. These data originate in a study of glioma-infiltrating T cells. The receptor was isolated from a human donor with low-grade glioma or glioblastoma, undergoing nonglioma brain surgery, or in good health (not recorded which). The sample was glioma tissue, nonneoplastic brain tissue, or PBMCs (not recorded which). The chain couples TRBV28 to TRBJ2-1; tentatively, D is TRBD2 (6 bases). The CDR3 DNA reads TGTGCCAGCAGTCGGGGGTGGTCCTACAATGAGCAGTTCTTC. Amino acid sequence: CASSRGWSYNEQFF.